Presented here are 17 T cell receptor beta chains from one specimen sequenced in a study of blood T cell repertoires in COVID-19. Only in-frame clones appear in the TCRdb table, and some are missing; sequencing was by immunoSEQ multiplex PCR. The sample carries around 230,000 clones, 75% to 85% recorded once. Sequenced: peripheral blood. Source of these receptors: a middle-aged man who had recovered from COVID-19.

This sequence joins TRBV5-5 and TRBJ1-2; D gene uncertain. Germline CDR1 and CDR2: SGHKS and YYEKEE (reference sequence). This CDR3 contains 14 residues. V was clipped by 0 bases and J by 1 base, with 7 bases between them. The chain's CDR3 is CASSLAHSNYGYTF. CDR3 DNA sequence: TGTGCCAGCAGCTTGGCCCACAGTAACTATGGCTACACCTTC.

CDR3 sequence reads: CASSRLWGQGFDNEQFF. DNA of the CDR3: TGCGCCAGCAGCCGTTTATGGGGCCAGGGGTTCGACAATGAGCAGTTCTTC. The genes are TRBV4-1 and TRBJ2-1, with D perhaps TRBD1 (6 bases). This CDR3 region has 17 residues. Germline-derived CDR1 and CDR2 are MGHRA and YSYEKL. V was clipped by 4 bases and J by 5 bases, with 21 bases between them.

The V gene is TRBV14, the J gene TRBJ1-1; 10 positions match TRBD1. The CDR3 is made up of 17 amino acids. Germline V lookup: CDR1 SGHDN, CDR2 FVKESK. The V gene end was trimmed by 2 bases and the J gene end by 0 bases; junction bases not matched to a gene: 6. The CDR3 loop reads CASSQRTGGHMNTEAFF. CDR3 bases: TGTGCCAGCAGCCAAAGGACAGGGGGACACATGAACACTGAAGCTTTCTTT.

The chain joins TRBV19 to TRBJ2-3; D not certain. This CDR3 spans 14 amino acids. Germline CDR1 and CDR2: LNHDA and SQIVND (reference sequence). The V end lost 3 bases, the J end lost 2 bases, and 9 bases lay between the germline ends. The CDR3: CASSIFAYTDTQYF. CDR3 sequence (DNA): TGTGCCAGTAGTATCTTTGCCTACACAGATACGCAGTATTTT.

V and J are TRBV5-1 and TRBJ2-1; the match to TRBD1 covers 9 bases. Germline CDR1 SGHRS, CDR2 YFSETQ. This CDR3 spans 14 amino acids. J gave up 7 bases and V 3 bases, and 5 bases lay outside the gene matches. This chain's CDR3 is CASSSQGAGNEQFF. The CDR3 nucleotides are TGCGCCAGCAGCTCACAGGGGGCGGGAAATGAGCAGTTCTTC.

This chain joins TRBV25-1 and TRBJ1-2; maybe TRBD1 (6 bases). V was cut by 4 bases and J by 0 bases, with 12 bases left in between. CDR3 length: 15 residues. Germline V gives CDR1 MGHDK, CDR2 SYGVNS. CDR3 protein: CASSVVDSPNYGYTF. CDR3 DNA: TGTGCCAGCAGTGTAGTGGACAGTCCTAACTATGGCTACACCTTC.

This chain's CDR3 is CASSQGDRAGELFF. CDR3 DNA: TGTGCCAGCAGCCAAGGGGACAGGGCGGGGGAGCTGTTTTTT. V and J are TRBV3-1 (or the pseudogene TRBV3-2) and TRBJ2-2, with 9 bases lining up with TRBD1. V was pared by 1 base and J by 8 bases, with 2 bases of the junction left unmatched. The CDR3 spans 14 residues. Germline V gene sequence: CDR1 LGHDT, CDR2 YNNKEL (reference sequence).

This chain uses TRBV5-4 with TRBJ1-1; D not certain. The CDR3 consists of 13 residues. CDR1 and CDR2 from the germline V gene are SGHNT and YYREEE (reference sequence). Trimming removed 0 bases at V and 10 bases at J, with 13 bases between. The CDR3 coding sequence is TGTGCCAGCAGCTTGGAGGTCGGAGTCCGAGCTTTCTTT. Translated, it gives CASSLEVGVRAFF. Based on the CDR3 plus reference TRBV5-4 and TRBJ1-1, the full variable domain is ETGVTQSPTHLIKTRGQQVTLRCSSQSGHNTVSWYQQALGQGPQFIFQYYREEENGRGNFPPRFSGLQFPNYSSELNVNALELDDSALYLCASSLEVGVRAFFGQGTRLTVV.

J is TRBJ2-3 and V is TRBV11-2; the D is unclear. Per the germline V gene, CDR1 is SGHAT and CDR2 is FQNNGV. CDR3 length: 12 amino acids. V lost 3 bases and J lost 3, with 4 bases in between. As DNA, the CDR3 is TGTGCCAGCAGCTTCGGGACAGATACGCAGTATTTT. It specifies CASSFGTDTQYF.

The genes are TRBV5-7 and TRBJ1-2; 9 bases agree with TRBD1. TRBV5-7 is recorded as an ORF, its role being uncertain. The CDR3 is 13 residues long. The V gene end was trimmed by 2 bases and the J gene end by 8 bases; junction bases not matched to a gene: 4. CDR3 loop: CASSLQGAEGYTF. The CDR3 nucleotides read TGTGCCAGCAGCTTACAGGGGGCGGAAGGCTACACCTTC.

The CDR3 sequence is CASSSGAGGPDTDTQYF. CDR3 in DNA: TGTGCCAGCAGTTCCGGGGCGGGAGGGCCGGACACAGATACGCAGTATTTT. The rearrangement joins TRBV5-4 to TRBJ2-3, with 9 bases aligning to TRBD2. CDR3 length: 17 residues. Trimming at V came to 5 bases and at J to 2 bases, leaving 12 bases not matched to a gene. Germline V gene lookup returns CDR1 SGHNT and CDR2 YYREEE (reference sequence).

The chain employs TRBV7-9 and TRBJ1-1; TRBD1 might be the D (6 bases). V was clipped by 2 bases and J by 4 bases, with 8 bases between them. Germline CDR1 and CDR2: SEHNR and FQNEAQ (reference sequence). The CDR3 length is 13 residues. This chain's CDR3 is CASSLSQGTEAFF. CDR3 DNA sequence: TGTGCCAGCAGCTTATCACAGGGCACTGAAGCTTTCTTT.

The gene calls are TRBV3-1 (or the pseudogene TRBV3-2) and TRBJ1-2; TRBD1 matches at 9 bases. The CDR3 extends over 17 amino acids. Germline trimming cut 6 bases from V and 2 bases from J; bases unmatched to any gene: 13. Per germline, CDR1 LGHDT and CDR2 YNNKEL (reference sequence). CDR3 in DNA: TGTGCCAGCAGTAGGACCGGGACAGGGCTTAAAAACTATGGCTACACCTTC. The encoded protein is CASSRTGTGLKNYGYTF.

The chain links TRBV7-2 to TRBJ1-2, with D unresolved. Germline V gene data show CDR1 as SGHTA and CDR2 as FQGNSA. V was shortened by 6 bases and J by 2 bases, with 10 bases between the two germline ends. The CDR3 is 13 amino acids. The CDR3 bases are TGTGCCAGCAGTCGCACGACAAACTATGGCTACACCTTC. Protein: CASSRTTNYGYTF. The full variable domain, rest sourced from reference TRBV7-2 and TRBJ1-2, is GAGVSQSPSNKVTEKGKDVELRCDPISGHTALYWYRQSLGQGLEFLIYFQGNSAPDKSGLPSDRFSAERTGGSVSTLTIQRTQQEDSAVYLCASSRTTNYGYTFGSGTRLTVV.

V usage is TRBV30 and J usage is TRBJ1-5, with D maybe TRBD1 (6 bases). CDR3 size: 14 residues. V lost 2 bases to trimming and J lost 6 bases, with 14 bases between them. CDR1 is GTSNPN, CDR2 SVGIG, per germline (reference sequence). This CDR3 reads CAWSIGGEGQPQHF. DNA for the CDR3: TGTGCCTGGAGTATAGGGGGGGAGGGTCAGCCCCAGCATTTT.

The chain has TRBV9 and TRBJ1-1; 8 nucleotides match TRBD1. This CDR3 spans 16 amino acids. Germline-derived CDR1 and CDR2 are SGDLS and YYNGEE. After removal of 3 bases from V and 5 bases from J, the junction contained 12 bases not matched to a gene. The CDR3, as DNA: TGTGCCAGCAGCGCACAGGGGGTGGGTATTGGTACTGAAGCTTTCTTT. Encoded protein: CASSAQGVGIGTEAFF.

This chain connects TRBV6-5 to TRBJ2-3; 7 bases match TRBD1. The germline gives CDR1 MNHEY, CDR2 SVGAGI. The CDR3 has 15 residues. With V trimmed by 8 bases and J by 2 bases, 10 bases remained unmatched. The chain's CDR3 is CASWLTGVLTDTQYF. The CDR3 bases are TGTGCCAGCTGGCTAACAGGGGTCCTCACAGATACGCAGTATTTT.